This record concerns one TCR beta chain sequence. Its antigen remains unknown. These data come from a study of T cell responses to AZD1222 COVID-19 vaccine. Repertoires were generated with immunoSEQ multiplex PCR, while TCRdb's copy carries only in-frame clones and drops some. The data show roughly 96,000 clones, 85% to 90% seen once. V lost 3 bases, J lost 3 bases, and 8 bases lay in between. The CDR3 has 14 amino acids. Germline assignment: CDR1 SEHNR and CDR2 FQNEAQ (reference sequence). Whole-study findings and limits: At baseline, just five to seven AZD1222 recipients tested seropositive. Nearly half of the spike-specific TCRs reportedly recognize variant regions that carry no mutations.

The genes are TRBV7-9 and TRBJ1-4; D is unresolved. Sample: peripheral blood, taken on day 0 of AZD1222 vaccination. The sequence was collected from an adult in good health. CDR3 sequence reads: CASSFPGPNEKLFF. The CDR3 nucleotides read TGTGCCAGCAGCTTCCCCGGTCCTAATGAAAAACTGTTTTTT.